This entry lists 7 T cell receptor beta chains sequenced from one sample in a study of cytomegalovirus exposure and HLA in healthy donors. 60 Vbeta and 13 Jbeta primers were used in PCR. Measured with immunoSEQ multiplex PCR; TCRdb has only the in-frame clones, and not every one. The sample includes around 170,000 clones, approximately 84% of them seen just once. Sequencing input: PBMCs. Source of these receptors: a woman in her thirties or forties in good health and CMV-seropositive.

This chain uses TRBV10-3 with TRBJ2-3, with TRBD1 matching over 9 bases. This CDR3 contains 16 residues. V trimming: 4 bases; J trimming: 0 bases; junction bases outside the gene matches: 5. Germline lookup yields CDR1 ENHRY and CDR2 SYGVKD. The CDR3 bases are TGTGCCATCAGTGGGGACAGGGCCACTAGCACAGATACGCAGTATTTT. Its translation: CAISGDRATSTDTQYF.

The V call is TRBV27, the J call TRBJ2-7, with 7 bases lining up with TRBD1. The CDR3 has 14 amino acids. Trimming took 4 bases from V and 2 from J; bases not matched to a gene: 5. Germline-derived CDR1 and CDR2 are MNHEY and SMNVEV (reference sequence). CDR3 region: CASSSRDRTYEQYF. The CDR3 DNA is TGTGCCAGCAGTTCCCGGGACAGAACCTACGAGCAGTACTTC.

The chain uses TRBV7-9 and TRBJ2-3, with D unresolved. Germline V gene sequence: CDR1 SEHNR, CDR2 FQNEAQ (reference sequence). The CDR3 spans 13 residues. Trimming pared 3 bases from V and 14 bases from J, leaving 18 bases between. The CDR3 protein is CASSLATGNYLYF. Written as DNA, the CDR3 is TGTGCCAGCAGCTTGGCCACCGGAAACTATCTGTATTTT.

The V gene is TRBV6-5, the J gene TRBJ2-7, with a tentative D call TRBD1 (5 bases). CDR1 MNHEY and CDR2 SVGAGI come from the germline V gene. Trimming shortened V by 6 bases and J by 2 bases, and 14 bases separated the two germline ends. The CDR3 has 14 residues. The CDR3 loop reads CASSPPGFTYEQYF. For the CDR3, the DNA is TGTGCCAGCAGCCCACCAGGGTTCACCTACGAGCAGTACTTC.

The chain carries TRBV30 and TRBJ2-7; 8 bases are a match to TRBD1. With V trimmed by 5 bases and J by 4 bases, 7 bases remained unmatched. The CDR3 runs to 13 residues. Germline-derived CDR1 and CDR2 are GTSNPN and SVGIG (reference sequence). For the CDR3, the DNA is TGTGCCTGGGCCGGGACAGGCCTGTACGAGCAGTACTTC. It specifies CAWAGTGLYEQYF.

This rearrangement joins TRBV5-5 to TRBJ2-3; D might be TRBD2 (6 bases). V was clipped by 0 bases and J by 0 bases, with 20 bases between them. The CDR3 is 19 amino acids. The germline CDR1 and CDR2 sequences are SGHKS and YYEKEE (reference sequence). DNA of the CDR3: TGTGCCAGCAGCTTGGGGTATTCGGGAGTCACATCTAGCACAGATACGCAGTATTTT. Translation gives CASSLGYSGVTSSTDTQYF.

The chain carries TRBV30 and TRBJ2-7; D not certain. Germline V lookup: CDR1 GTSNPN, CDR2 SVGIG (reference sequence). This CDR3 contains 11 residues. V lost 0 bases and J lost 5, with 5 bases in between. The CDR3 DNA reads TGTGCCTGGAGTGTTAGCCACGAGCAGTACTTC. Its protein product is CAWSVSHEQYF. Drawing the rest from reference TRBV30 and TRBJ2-7, the complete variable domain is SQTIHQWPATLVQPVGSPLSLECTVEGTSNPNLYWYRQAAGRGLQLLFYSVGIGQISSEVPQNLSASRPQDRQFILSSKKLLLSDSGFYLCAWSVSHEQYFGPGTRLTVT.